One sample yielded the 21 T cell receptor beta chains listed below, sequenced in a study of persistence of HIV-infected CD4 T cells. These receptors' targets are unknown. This was the immunoSEQ version 4 assay in survey mode. TCRdb's table, derived via immunoSEQ multiplex PCR, lists solely in-frame clones and lacks some. The data hold about 51,000 clones, with just under 90% observed a single time. Cells were stimulated nonspecifically with anti-CD3/anti-CD28 magnetic beads. CD4+ T cells upregulating both CD40 ligand and CD69 were sorted as responding cells. This sample comprised CD4+ T cells sorted from PBMCs after roughly 17-hour stimulation, obtained from a patient who received antiretroviral therapy. These receptors were obtained from an adult woman with HIV who was CMV-seropositive.

The V call is TRBV7-9, the J call TRBJ1-5, with D possibly matching TRBD1 (5 bases). The CDR3 is made up of 16 amino acids. The germline V and J ends were trimmed by 1 base and 9 bases, with 19 bases remaining between them. Germline assignment: CDR1 SEHNR and CDR2 FQNEAQ (reference sequence). CDR3 sequence: CASSLEIGQGGGPQHF. The CDR3 coding sequence is TGTGCCAGCAGCTTAGAAATCGGGCAGGGCGGTGGGCCCCAGCATTTT.

This chain joins TRBV7-2 and TRBJ2-7, with D tentatively TRBD2 (7 bases). This CDR3 spans 13 amino acids. V dropped 3 bases and J dropped 5 bases, with 11 bases sitting between them. The V gene's germline CDR1 is SGHTA and CDR2 FQGNSA. The CDR3 spells CASSLRGTNEQYF. CDR3 DNA sequence: TGTGCCAGCAGCTTGAGGGGGACTAACGAGCAGTACTTC.

This clone was detected only once. The rearrangement joins TRBV12-3 or TRBV12-4 to TRBJ1-1; weak D call: TRBD1 (5 bases). V lost 9 bases and J 0 bases, leaving 11 bases between the germline ends. This CDR3 region has 13 residues. DNA of the CDR3: TGTGCCAGTCGACAGCTAATGAACACTGAAGCTTTCTTT. Protein sequence: CASRQLMNTEAFF.

The rearrangement links TRBV18 to TRBJ1-5; 7 nucleotides agree with TRBD1. Germline loops: CDR1 KGHSH, CDR2 LQKENI. CDR3 length equals 14 residues. V lost 6 bases, J lost 7 bases, and 9 bases stayed unmatched. In DNA form, the CDR3 reads TGTGCCAGCTCCCGGGGGACAGACGGCCAGCCCCAGCATTTT. It codes for CASSRGTDGQPQHF.

The chain is built from TRBV19 and TRBJ1-1; TRBD1 matches 8 bases. The CDR3 loop spans 16 amino acids. The V and J ends lost 2 bases and 3 bases, in that order; junction bases with no gene match: 8. CDR1 and CDR2 (germline): LNHDA, SQIVND (reference sequence). The CDR3 DNA is TGTGCCAGTAGTATATCTGACAGGGGCGGGGACACTGAAGCTTTCTTT. Translation: CASSISDRGGDTEAFF.

V is TRBV6-4 and J is TRBJ1-3; D perhaps matches TRBD1 (5 bases). This CDR3 is built from 14 residues. V was pared by 5 bases and J by 4 bases, with 12 bases between. CDR1 MRHNA and CDR2 SNTAGT come from the germline V gene. In nucleotides, the CDR3 is TGTGCCAGCAGTAACCCTGGGGGAGGAAACACCATATATTTT. Its translation: CASSNPGGGNTIYF.

This rearrangement joins TRBV28 to TRBJ2-1; TRBD2 agrees at 8 bases. CDR3 length: 15 residues. Germline-derived CDR1 and CDR2 are MDHEN and SYDVKM. V lost 6 bases to trimming and J lost 7 bases; unmatched junction nucleotides: 11. The CDR3 DNA sequence: TGTGCCAGCAGGTATCCGGGACTAGTAAGGAATGAGCAGTTCTTC. As protein: CASRYPGLVRNEQFF.

This clone was detected only a few times. CDR3 nucleotides: TGTGCCAGCAGTGAAGCGGCAGGGCTCGGGATTTCTGGAAACACCATATATTTT. Its protein is CASSEAAGLGISGNTIYF. This chain links TRBV6-1 with TRBJ1-3; tentatively, D is TRBD1 (5 bases). Trimming removed 0 bases at V and 1 base at J, with 16 bases between. In germline, CDR1 is MNHNS, CDR2 SASEGT. The CDR3 runs to 18 residues.

This sequence joins TRBV28 and TRBJ1-2; perhaps TRBD1 as D (5 bases). V was trimmed by 7 bases and J by 1 base, leaving 16 bases between them. Germline lookup yields CDR1 MDHEN and CDR2 SYDVKM. This CDR3 comprises 15 residues. In nucleotides, the CDR3 is TGTGCCAGCACCCTGGGGGGTGGGGGTAACTATGGCTACACCTTC. Amino acids: CASTLGGGGNYGYTF.

CDR3 coding DNA: TGTGCCAGCAGCTTAGAATCGGCCTATGAGCAGTTCTTC. Its protein product is CASSLESAYEQFF. The chain recombines TRBV7-3 with TRBJ2-1; no reliable D call. The germline gives CDR1 SGHTA, CDR2 FQGTGA. With 2 bases removed from V and 8 bases from J, the gap between germline ends came to 10 bases. This CDR3 contains 13 residues.

The chain carries TRBV12-3 or TRBV12-4 and TRBJ2-7; D call uncertain. The length of the CDR3 is 13 residues. Trimming stripped 6 bases from V and 0 bases from J, with 9 bases between. CDR3 amino acids: CASSPDNSYEQYF. In DNA, the CDR3 is TGTGCCAGCAGCCCCGACAACTCCTACGAGCAGTACTTC.

This clone showed up just a few times. This chain joins TRBV7-9 and TRBJ2-5; D ambiguous. The germline V gene encodes CDR1 SEHNR and CDR2 FQNEAQ (reference sequence). V shed 2 bases and J shed 3 bases, with 10 bases lying between them. CDR3 size: 14 residues. The CDR3 nucleotides are TGTGCCAGCAGCTTAAGGGCAGCCAAAGAGACCCAGTACTTC. Translating gives CASSLRAAKETQYF.

The chain is built from TRBV6-1 and TRBJ1-2, with unresolved D. This CDR3 is built from 14 residues. The germline CDR1 and CDR2 sequences are MNHNS and SASEGT. V lost 3 bases and J lost 2, with 10 bases in between. CDR3 residues: CASSDEGTNYGYTF. CDR3 coding DNA: TGTGCCAGCAGTGACGAGGGAACCAACTATGGCTACACCTTC.

Notes on this clone: Other DNA sequences in the sample encode the same CDR3. The CDR3 DNA follows: TGTGCCAGCAGCTTATCGACAGGCAACTATGGCTACACCTTC. Translated: CASSLSTGNYGYTF. The genes are TRBV7-2 and TRBJ1-2; the D gene is possibly TRBD1 (6 bases). Germline V gives CDR1 SGHTA, CDR2 FQGNSA. The CDR3 runs to 14 residues. Deletions cut 2 bases from V and 2 bases from J, with 9 bases between.

The chain uses TRBV29-1 and TRBJ2-7; D is unresolved. Trimming removed 5 bases from V and 2 bases from J, with 16 bases in between. CDR1 SQVTM and CDR2 ANQGSEA come from the germline V gene. The CDR3 has 14 residues. Here the CDR3 DNA reads TGCAGCGTTACGACGGTTTATAGCCCCTACGAGCAGTACTTC. This translates into CSVTTVYSPYEQYF.

The chain joins TRBV18 to TRBJ1-5, with no clear D. CDR1 KGHSH and CDR2 LQKENI come from the germline V gene. The CDR3 is 12 amino acids. The V and J ends lost 3 bases and 0 bases respectively, with 0 bases between them. CDR3 DNA sequence: TGTGCCAGCTCACCTAGCAATCAGCCCCAGCATTTT. As protein: CASSPSNQPQHF.

The chain employs TRBV6-5 and TRBJ1-1; a weak D match, TRBD1 (5 bases). Trimming stripped 6 bases from V and 3 bases from J, with 17 bases between. The CDR3 consists of 15 residues. Germline V lookup: CDR1 MNHEY, CDR2 SVGAGI. This CDR3 reads CASSPKAGGYTEAFF. The CDR3 DNA reads TGTGCCAGCAGCCCAAAGGCGGGGGGATACACTGAAGCTTTCTTT.

The V call is TRBV27, the J call TRBJ1-2, with 10 bases aligning to TRBD1. The CDR3 totals 18 residues. The germline V gene encodes CDR1 MNHEY and CDR2 SMNVEV (reference sequence). V shed 6 bases, J shed 3 bases, and the junction held 16 bases outside the gene matches. The CDR3 region has the DNA TGTGCCAGCAGACCCAAACCGGGACAGGGGATTCAATACTATGGCTACACCTTC. Protein: CASRPKPGQGIQYYGYTF.

This clone occurred once. Because the CDR3's place on the DNA is in doubt, the DNA is left out and the CDR3 is given as listed by TCRdb. The chain recombines TRBV2 with TRBJ2-5; the D segment call TRBD2 is taken from the table without a DNA check. The CDR3 totals 14 residues, both ends included. The germline V gene has CDR1 SNHLY and CDR2 FYNNEI. The CDR3 loop reads CASILEGGTETQYF.

The chain is built from TRBV7-2 and TRBJ2-6; D unresolved. This CDR3 contains 16 residues. Germline loops: CDR1 SGHTA, CDR2 FQGNSA. The V end lost 0 bases, the J end lost 0 bases, and 6 bases lay between the germline ends. CDR3 nucleotide sequence: TGTGCCAGCAGCTTAGCGTTAGGCTCTGGGGCCAACGTCCTGACTTTC. Its protein product is CASSLALGSGANVLTF.

The chain links TRBV18 to TRBJ2-5; no clear D. Trimming removed 6 bases at V and 3 bases at J, with 5 bases between. Germline V gene data show CDR1 as KGHSH and CDR2 as LQKENI. The CDR3 runs 11 residues. CDR3 sequence (DNA): TGTGCCAGCTCGGGGAAAGAGACCCAGTACTTC. It translates to CASSGKETQYF.